These T cell receptor beta chains were read from a single sample in a study of post-analysis software for immune sequencing data. Each CDR3 protein is one row after TCRdb ran MiXCR on the PCR reads. The table includes 750,000 to 950,000 distinct CDR3 sequences, about half detected once. The sequenced sample consisted of blood. Receptor source: a girl aged 5 to 17 with multiple sclerosis. CDR3s include the opening cysteine and the closing phenylalanine or tryptophan. The D gene is left open where the match is weak. Only part of the rows carry a size: once, few, many, or a class if the clone is expanded.

v_gene	len	d_gene	abundance	j_gene	CDR3aa	CDR3nt
TRBV4-3	18	.	few	TRBJ2-3	CASSQDIGQLGGTDTQYF	TGCGCCAGCAGCCAAGATATCGGCCAACTAGGGGGCACAGATACGCAGTATTTT
TRBV29-1	11	.	few	TRBJ2-7	CSVVRGREQYF	TGCAGCGTTGTCAGAGGCCGGGAGCAGTACTTC
TRBV9	13	.	.	TRBJ1-1	CASSVGQTTEAFF	TGTGCCAGCAGCGTAGGACAGACCACTGAAGCTTTCTTT
TRBV5-1	12	.	.	TRBJ2-3	CASSLGQNTQYF	TGCGCCAGCAGCTTGGGACAGAATACGCAGTATTTT
TRBV12-5	13	TRBD1	.	TRBJ2-7	CASARDSSYEQYF	TGTGCTAGTGCCAGGGACAGCTCCTACGAGCAGTACTTC
TRBV12-3/TRBV12-4	14	TRBD1	.	TRBJ1-6	CASSGQGKNSPLHF	TGTGCCAGCAGCGGACAGGGGAAGAATTCACCCCTCCACTTT
TRBV29-1	16	.	.	TRBJ2-7	CSVWAVGGSSSCEQYF	TGCAGCGTTTGGGCAGTGGGGGGCTCAAGCTCCTGCGAGCAGTACTTC
TRBV5-1	13	.	.	TRBJ2-5	CASSISGQETQYF	TGCGCCAGCAGCATCAGCGGACAAGAGACCCAGTACTTC
TRBV20-1	13	TRBD2	few	TRBJ2-7	CSAGREGPSEQYF	TGCAGTGCTGGGCGGGAGGGCCCATCCGAGCAGTACTTC
TRBV12-3/TRBV12-4	12	.	.	TRBJ2-7	CASSPWSYEQYF	TGTGCCAGCAGTCCGTGGAGCTACGAGCAGTACTTC
TRBV7-9	15	.	.	TRBJ2-1	CASSPPLIARSSGFF	TGTGCCAGCAGTCCCCCCTTGATAGCGCGCTCGTCGGGGTTCTTC
TRBV28	15	TRBD1	.	TRBJ2-7	CASSRNRDRGYEQYF	TGTGCCAGCAGCCGGAACCGGGACAGGGGCTACGAGCAGTACTTC
TRBV7-3	15	TRBD2	few	TRBJ2-1	CASSLIGLAVHEQFF	TGTGCCAGCAGCTTAATCGGACTAGCGGTCCATGAGCAGTTCTTC
TRBV4-1	18	TRBD2	.	TRBJ2-5	CASSQDLPPSGTYETQYF	TGCGCCAGCAGCCAAGATCTACCCCCCAGCGGGACTTATGAGACCCAGTACTTC
TRBV4-1	13	.	.	TRBJ2-1	CTSSHDGFNEQFF	TGCACCAGCAGCCATGACGGGTTTAATGAGCAGTTCTTC
TRBV20-1	13	.	.	TRBJ1-1	CSARPRANTEAFF	TGCAGTGCCAGGCCCAGGGCGAACACTGAAGCTTTCTTT
TRBV6-5	12	TRBD1	.	TRBJ1-1	CATLDRRREAFF	TGTGCCACCCTGGACAGGCGGAGGGAAGCTTTCTTT
TRBV20-1	12	.	.	TRBJ1-2	CSAKDRSYGYTF	TGCAGTGCCAAAGACAGGAGCTATGGCTACACCTTC
TRBV29-1	14	TRBD1	few	TRBJ2-3	CSVGGQGRGDTQYF	TGCAGCGTTGGCGGACAGGGAAGAGGAGATACGCAGTATTTT